Below, 18 T cell receptor beta chains from the same sample are listed, as sequenced in a study of blood T cell repertoires in COVID-19. Profiling relied on immunoSEQ multiplex PCR, and the TCRdb table lists in-frame clones only, not all of them. The data show approximately 94,000 clones, with 80% seen just once and less than 35% held by the top ten. Source material: peripheral blood. The receptors derive from a man in his 70s with active or convalescent COVID-19.

The rearrangement uses TRBV5-4 and TRBJ2-7; TRBD1 matches 7 bases. With V trimmed by 3 bases and J by 7 bases, 4 bases remained unmatched. The CDR3 loop spans 12 amino acids. Germline CDR1 SGHNT, CDR2 YYREEE (reference sequence). This chain's CDR3 is CASSSGTAEQYF. The CDR3 DNA reads as TGTGCCAGCAGCTCCGGGACAGCTGAGCAGTACTTC.

The chain recombines TRBV6-1 with TRBJ2-7, with a possible D match to TRBD2 (6 bases). The CDR3 runs 14 residues. Germline values: CDR1 MNHNS, CDR2 SASEGT. The V end was cut by 2 bases, the J end by 6 bases, with 14 bases between. The chain's CDR3 is CASSETGLLAEQYF. Written as DNA, the CDR3 is TGTGCCAGCAGTGAAACGGGACTTTTAGCCGAGCAGTACTTC.

This chain links TRBV7-8 with TRBJ1-2; no definite D call. Trimming pared 4 bases from V and 0 bases from J, leaving 6 bases between. The CDR3 sequence is 13 residues long. Germline V lookup: CDR1 SGHVS, CDR2 FQNEAQ. The CDR3 sequence is CASSSTANYGYTF. DNA for the CDR3: TGTGCCAGCAGCTCAACAGCTAACTATGGCTACACCTTC.

This clone was detected once. The rearrangement links TRBV2 to TRBJ2-2, with a possible D match to TRBD1 (5 bases). The CDR3 contains 14 residues. V gave up 6 bases and J gave up 0 bases, with 8 bases separating them. Germline CDR1 SNHLY, CDR2 FYNNEI. The CDR3 DNA sequence: TGTGCCAGCAGCAGGGATTCGAACACCGGGGAGCTGTTTTTT. This gives the protein CASSRDSNTGELFF.

The chain joins TRBV27 to TRBJ1-1, with D maybe TRBD1 (5 bases). The V end lost 5 bases, the J end lost 1 base, and 14 bases lay between the germline ends. The length of the CDR3 is 15 residues. Germline CDR1 and CDR2: MNHEY and SMNVEV (reference sequence). CDR3 nucleotide sequence: TGTGCCAGCAGTCGCAGTGGGGCCGAGAACACTGAAGCTTTCTTT. It encodes CASSRSGAENTEAFF.

V gene TRBV4-3 combines with J gene TRBJ1-2; 7 positions agree with TRBD1. CDR3 length: 14 amino acids. V shed 4 bases, J shed 4 bases, and the junction held 6 bases outside the gene matches. Germline CDR1 LGHNA, CDR2 YSLEER. The DNA for the CDR3 is TGCGCCAGCAGCCTCTCCCGGGACAGCTATGGCTACACCTTC. Protein product: CASSLSRDSYGYTF.

This rearrangement joins TRBV6-2 or TRBV6-3 to TRBJ1-1; a possible D gene is TRBD1 (6 bases). Deletions cut 6 bases from V and 3 bases from J, with 20 bases between. Germline V gene lookup returns CDR1 MNHEY and CDR2 SVGEGT. CDR3 length equals 16 residues. CDR3 region: CASSPRDTKADTEAFF. Here the CDR3 DNA reads TGTGCCAGCAGCCCCCGGGACACAAAAGCGGACACTGAAGCTTTCTTT.

This sequence joins TRBV27 and TRBJ1-5, with 8 bases lining up with TRBD1. The CDR3 is made up of 17 amino acids. Germline V lookup: CDR1 MNHEY, CDR2 SMNVEV (reference sequence). After removal of 4 bases from V and 0 bases from J, the junction contained 8 bases not matched to a gene. The CDR3 sequence is CASSSGQGARSNQPQHF. The CDR3 DNA reads TGTGCCAGCAGTTCTGGGCAGGGGGCGCGTAGCAATCAGCCCCAGCATTTT.

The chain combines TRBV19 with TRBJ1-5; D perhaps matches TRBD1 (6 bases). This CDR3 contains 15 residues. Trimming shortened V by 0 bases and J by 1 base, and 7 bases separated the two germline ends. Germline CDR1 and CDR2: LNHDA and SQIVND (reference sequence). CDR3 sequence: CASSIEDRSNQPQHF. CDR3 nucleotide sequence: TGTGCCAGTAGTATAGAGGACAGAAGCAATCAGCCCCAGCATTTT. The full variable domain, rest sourced from reference TRBV19 and TRBJ1-5, is DGGITQSPKYLFRKEGQNVTLSCEQNLNHDAMYWYRQDPGQGLRLIYYSQIVNDFQKGDIAEGYSVSREKKESFPLTVTSAQKNPTAFYLCASSIEDRSNQPQHFGDGTRLSIL.

This chain uses TRBV28 with TRBJ1-5, with D unresolved. The germline V gene has CDR1 MDHEN and CDR2 SYDVKM. V shed 3 bases and J shed 2 bases, with 8 bases lying between them. The CDR3 runs to 14 residues. DNA of the CDR3: TGTGCCAGCAGTTTGAGTTTGGGCAATCAGCCCCAGCATTTT. It specifies CASSLSLGNQPQHF.

This chain uses TRBV10-3 with TRBJ2-5; D perhaps matches TRBD2 (6 bases). Trimming took off 3 bases at V and 5 bases at J, with 13 bases between the two ends. The CDR3 is made up of 14 amino acids. Germline V gives CDR1 ENHRY, CDR2 SYGVKD. The CDR3, as DNA: TGTGCCATCAGTGATAGTGGGAGGCTGGAGACCCAGTACTTC. It specifies CAISDSGRLETQYF.

The table lists this clone with a few counts. The chain carries TRBV28 and TRBJ2-2, with 11 bases fitting TRBD2. V was pared by 6 bases and J by 0 bases, with 9 bases of the junction left unmatched. The CDR3 is 18 residues long. CDR1 and CDR2 (germline): MDHEN, SYDVKM. In nucleotides, the CDR3 is TGTGCCAGCAGAACCCCGGGACTAGCGGACGCGAACACCGGGGAGCTGTTTTTT. As protein: CASRTPGLADANTGELFF.

CDR3 coding DNA: TGTGCCAGCAGCGCGGACAGGGTGGTGTCACCCCTCCACTTT. Translated: CASSADRVVSPLHF. The genes are TRBV7-2 and TRBJ1-6; 8 bases map to TRBD1. Germline CDR1 reads SGHTA; CDR2 reads FQGNSA. Germline trimming cut 5 bases from V and 10 bases from J; bases unmatched to any gene: 7. The CDR3 contains 14 residues.

This sequence joins TRBV5-4 and TRBJ2-7, with D maybe TRBD1 (6 bases). Trimming removed 3 bases at V and 6 bases at J, with 13 bases between. CDR1 SGHNT and CDR2 YYREEE come from the germline V gene (reference sequence). The CDR3 has 13 residues. Here the CDR3 DNA reads TGTGCCAGCAGCTATTATGGGGGCCTCGAGCAGTACTTC. Translated, it gives CASSYYGGLEQYF.

This chain uses TRBV27 with TRBJ1-1, with D tentatively TRBD1 (5 bases). The V and J ends lost 7 bases and 2 bases respectively, with 17 bases between them. Germline V gene lookup returns CDR1 MNHEY and CDR2 SMNVEV (reference sequence). This CDR3 region has 15 residues. The CDR3 DNA sequence: TGTGCCAGCAAACCGGGCCCAGGGATCAACACTGAAGCTTTCTTT. Translating it yields CASKPGPGINTEAFF.

This clone was seen more than once but under ten times. This chain connects TRBV7-2 to TRBJ2-7; D unclear. Deletions cut 5 bases from V and 6 bases from J, with 14 bases between. CDR1 is SGHTA and CDR2 is FQGNSA in the germline V gene. CDR3 length equals 13 residues. The CDR3, as DNA: TGTGCCAGCAGCCTCCCCCCTACGGGCGAGCAGTACTTC. It specifies CASSLPPTGEQYF.

This clone was seen just once. V usage is TRBV7-2 and J usage is TRBJ2-3, with D perhaps TRBD1 (6 bases). The CDR3 runs to 15 residues. Germline V CDR1 and CDR2: SGHTA, FQGNSA. The V end was cut by 5 bases, the J end by 4 bases, with 16 bases between. The CDR3 protein is CASSGVRTVADTQYF. The CDR3 coding sequence is TGTGCCAGCAGCGGTGTACGGACAGTCGCAGATACGCAGTATTTT.

Of note for this clone: A read error may produce the germline difference seen at one junction end. The V gene is TRBV7-7, the J gene TRBJ2-5; 7 bases agree with TRBD2. Per germline, CDR1 SSHAT and CDR2 FNYEAQ (reference sequence). This CDR3 contains 15 residues. The CDR3 protein is CASSFQGGIQETQYF. CDR3 bases: TGTGCTAGCAGCTTCCAGGGAGGGATCCAAGAGACCCAGTACTTC.